This T cell receptor (beta chain) emerged from a study of brain T cells in children with intractable seizures. The sequenced cases were selected for having the highest brain T cell transcript signatures. The protocol was immunoSEQ multiplex PCR, while the TCRdb copy is restricted to in-frame clones and leaves out a portion. The table records over 20,000 clones, 90% to 95% of them present only once. V was clipped by 0 bases and J by 3 bases; unmatched bases: 3. Germline CDR1 reads SGHRS; CDR2 reads YFSETQ. The CDR3 runs to 15 residues. The sequence derives from a boy between 10 and 17 years old with focal cortical dysplasia and intractable seizures. The sample consisted of peripheral blood, taken at surgery. J is TRBJ2-7 and V is TRBV5-1, with 10 positions matching TRBD2. The CDR3 protein is CASSLVAGGFYEQYF. The CDR3 nucleotides are TGCGCCAGCAGCTTGGTAGCGGGGGGATTCTACGAGCAGTACTTC. Combining the CDR3 with reference TRBV5-1 and TRBJ2-7 gives the whole variable domain KAGVTQTPRYLIKTRGQQVTLSCSPISGHRSVSWYQQTPGQGLQFLFEYFSETQRNKGNFPGRFSGRQFSNSRSEMNVSTLELGDSALYLCASSLVAGGFYEQYFGPGTRLTVT.